This T cell receptor (beta chain) was identified during a study of blood T cell repertoires in COVID-19 (dated by TCRdb to the early 2020s). Regarding the research as a whole: Collaborator samples came from the United States, Italy and Spain and covered acute and convalescent phases of COVID-19. The dataset comprised deeply sampled blood TCRbeta repertoires from subjects exposed to, actively infected with, or recovered from COVID-19. The samples were drawn from the first 160 participants of the ongoing ImmuneRACE study and from about 1,200 subjects provided by 6 global collaborators. The sample metadata nearly always contained a de-identified subject ID, COVID-19 status, age in years and sex. A freely available public database, intended as a resource for researchers studying the immune response to SARS-CoV-2, is where the repertoires were released. Where available, HLA class I and class II types were taken from metadata supplied by the sample provider and were not determined by assay-based typing. The prospective study material was composed of cDNA or gDNA derived from T cells, B-cell-depleted T cells, or PBMCs. What the research found in general, with its limitations: How much clinical and demographic metadata was included differed by source and by participant, and the metadata was provided uncurated.

Notes on this clone: No cognate antigen has been identified for it. No base qualities exist here, and no much larger clone lies one base off it.

The collaborating institutions used their own protocols to collect whole blood in K2EDTA tubes. For TCRbeta analysis, collaborators shipped samples in one of three forms: frozen whole blood, isolated PBMCs, or DNA extracted from either of those sample types. TCRbeta CDR3 regions were amplified from genomic DNA by means of the immunoSEQ Assay, a bias-controlled multiplex PCR. Processing in the source paper ran as follows. Within the assay, amplification of reference gene primers was used to estimate how many nucleated cells each sample contained. Sequence reads were collapsed and filtered to measure the absolute abundance of every unique TCRbeta CDR3 rearrangement. For each sample, productive Simpson clonality was calculated as the square root of Simpson's diversity index across productive rearrangements. TCRdb took this table from immuneACCESS and kept in-frame rearrangements with V and J called. Such tables lack part of the clones; where checked against another copy, unresolved V genes explain under half of the gap, and the rest is unexplained. The DNA was the basis for D and trimming; V, J and clone size are from that table. This sample comprises more than 250,000 clones, 80% to 90% of them detected only once. The ten biggest clones cover about 1.2% of the sample.

From the cysteine up to the phenylalanine, the CDR3 has a length of 13 residues. Of the read, only the CDR3 DNA is kept; its 39 bases are in frame from base 1. V loses 6 bases, J loses 4 bases, and the germline ends lie 11 bases apart. CDR1 and CDR2 were assigned from the germline V gene (reference sequence) as LNHDA and SQIVND. The receptor chain draws on TRBV19 and TRBJ2-3; the D gene is not confidently resolved. The origin of this receptor is a woman between 45 and 60 years old with acute or convalescent COVID-19. Sequenced: peripheral blood. The bases read TGTGCCAGTAGGACACCCTCCGCAGATACGCAGTATTTT. It is translated as CASRTPSADTQYF. The CDR3, completed at both ends by the reference TRBV19 and TRBJ2-3 genes, gives the full variable domain DGGITQSPKYLFRKEGQNVTLSCEQNLNHDAMYWYRQDPGQGLRLIYYSQIVNDFQKGDIAEGYSVSREKKESFPLTVTSAQKNPTAFYLCASRTPSADTQYFGPGTRLTVL.